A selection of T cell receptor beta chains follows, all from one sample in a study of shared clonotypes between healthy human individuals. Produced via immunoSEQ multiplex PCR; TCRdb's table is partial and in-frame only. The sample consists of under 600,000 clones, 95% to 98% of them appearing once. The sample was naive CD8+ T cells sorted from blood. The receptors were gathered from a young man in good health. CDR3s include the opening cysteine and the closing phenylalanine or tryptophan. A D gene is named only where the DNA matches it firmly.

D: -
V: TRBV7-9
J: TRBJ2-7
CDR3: CASSLGPESSEQYF

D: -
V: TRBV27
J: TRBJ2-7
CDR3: CASSPSAGESSYEQYF

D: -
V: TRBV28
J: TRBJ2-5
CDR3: CASSLKARGQETQYF

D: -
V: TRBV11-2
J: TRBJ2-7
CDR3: CASSGTYEQYF

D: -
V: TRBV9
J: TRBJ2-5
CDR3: CASSVDRAQETQYF

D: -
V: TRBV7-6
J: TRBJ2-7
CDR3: CASSSHRGEGGKTLEQYF

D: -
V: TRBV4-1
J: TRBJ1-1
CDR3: CASSQAPRAGTEAFF

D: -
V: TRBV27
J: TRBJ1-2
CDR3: CASSYKQAYGYTF

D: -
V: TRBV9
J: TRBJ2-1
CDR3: CASSVVVGGDNEQFF

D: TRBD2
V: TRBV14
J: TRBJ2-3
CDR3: CASSLTRGADTQYF

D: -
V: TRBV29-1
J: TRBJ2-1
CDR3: CSVNRAPGGDEQFF

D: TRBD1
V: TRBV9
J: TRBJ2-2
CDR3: CASSSTTGVNTGELFF

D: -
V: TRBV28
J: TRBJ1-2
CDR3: CASTKGWHEVNYGYTF

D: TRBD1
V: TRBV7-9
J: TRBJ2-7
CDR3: CASSLTGTEPYEQYF

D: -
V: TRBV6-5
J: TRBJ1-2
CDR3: CASSPSRGAPYGYTF

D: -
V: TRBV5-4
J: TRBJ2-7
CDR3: CASSSHYEQYF

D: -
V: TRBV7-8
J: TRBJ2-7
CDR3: CASSFRDVKSYEQYF

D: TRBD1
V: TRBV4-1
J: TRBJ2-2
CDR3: CASSQAPDRGLGTGELFF

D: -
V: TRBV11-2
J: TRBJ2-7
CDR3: CASSSPGTGYEQYF

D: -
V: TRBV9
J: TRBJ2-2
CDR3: CASSPHLTGTQGGELFF

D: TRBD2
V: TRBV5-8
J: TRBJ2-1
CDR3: CASSLVAGEGGYNEQFF

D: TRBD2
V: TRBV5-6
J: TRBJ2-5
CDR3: CASSFRAGGYQETQYF

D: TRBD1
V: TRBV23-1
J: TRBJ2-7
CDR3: CASRLRDRSSYEQYF

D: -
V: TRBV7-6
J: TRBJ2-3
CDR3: CASSHPEVDTQYF

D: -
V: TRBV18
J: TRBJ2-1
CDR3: CASTPQGQPNEQFF

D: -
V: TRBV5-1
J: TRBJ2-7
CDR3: CASSFRTPIDEQYF

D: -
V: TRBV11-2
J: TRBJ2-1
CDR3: CASSTAGANEQFF

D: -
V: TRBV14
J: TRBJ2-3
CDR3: CASSLPRAPRDTDTQYF

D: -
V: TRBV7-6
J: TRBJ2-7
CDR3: CASSLAGVDEQYF

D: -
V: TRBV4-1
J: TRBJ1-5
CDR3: CASSQDPGNQPQHF

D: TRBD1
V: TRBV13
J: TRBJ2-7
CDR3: CASTFGQGAWEQYF

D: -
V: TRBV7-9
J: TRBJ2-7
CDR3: CASSPPDEYEQYF

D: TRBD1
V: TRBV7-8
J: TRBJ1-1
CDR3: CASWTGLMNTEAFF

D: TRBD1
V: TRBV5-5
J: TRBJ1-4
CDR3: CASSPPVGWDRDNEKLFF

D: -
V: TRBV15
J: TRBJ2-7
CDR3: CATNNAGSYEQYF

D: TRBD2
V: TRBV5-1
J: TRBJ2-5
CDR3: CASSNGLAGDGETQYF

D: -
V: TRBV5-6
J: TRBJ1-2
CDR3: CASSFAQENYGYTF

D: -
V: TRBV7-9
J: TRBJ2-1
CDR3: CASRGGTSNNEQFF

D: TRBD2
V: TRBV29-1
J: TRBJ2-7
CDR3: CSARTSAYEQYF

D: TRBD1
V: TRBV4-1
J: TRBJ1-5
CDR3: CASSQVTGGLDSNQPQHF

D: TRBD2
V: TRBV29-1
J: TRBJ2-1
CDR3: CSVNLWAGGDNEQFF

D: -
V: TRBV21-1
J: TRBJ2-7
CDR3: CASSKRIRFQTKRYEQYF

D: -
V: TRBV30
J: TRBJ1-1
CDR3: CAWNGWQGMNTEAFF

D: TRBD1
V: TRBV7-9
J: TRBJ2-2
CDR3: CASSTRNRGPDTGELFF

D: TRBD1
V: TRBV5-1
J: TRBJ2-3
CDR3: CASSPGTGSDTQYF

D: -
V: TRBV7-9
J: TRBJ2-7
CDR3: CASSLDPTGVPYEQYF

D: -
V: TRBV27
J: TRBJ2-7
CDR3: CASSTPGASSYEQYF

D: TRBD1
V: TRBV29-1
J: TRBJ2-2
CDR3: CSATGQGSNTGELFF

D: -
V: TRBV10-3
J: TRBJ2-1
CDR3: CAISEFSNEQFF

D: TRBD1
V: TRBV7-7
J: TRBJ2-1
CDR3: CASSLGQGANNEQFF

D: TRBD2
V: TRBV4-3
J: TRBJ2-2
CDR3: CASSPGLENTGELFF

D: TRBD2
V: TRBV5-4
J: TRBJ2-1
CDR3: CASSFGGTSGSGQFF

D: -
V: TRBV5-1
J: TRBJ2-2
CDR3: CASRPAVSGLDTGELFF

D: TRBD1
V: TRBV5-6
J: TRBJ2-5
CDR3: CASRWTGAETQYF